The 29 T cell receptor beta chains below all came from one sample that was sequenced in a study of T cell responses to AZD1222 COVID-19 vaccine. The protocol was immunoSEQ multiplex PCR, while the TCRdb copy is restricted to in-frame clones and leaves out a portion. This sample carries roughly 78,000 clones, nearly 85% of them seen once, and the ten largest clones take 2.9%. The sequenced sample was peripheral blood, obtained on day 0 of AZD1222 vaccination. Every receptor here comes from an adult in good health.

Worth noting for this clone: Other DNA variants within this sample encode the same CDR3. The J gene is TRBJ2-1, the V gene TRBV5-4; 7 positions agree with TRBD1. The CDR3 is 14 residues long. Looked up from germline, CDR1 is SGHNT and CDR2 is YYREEE (reference sequence). J was trimmed by 3 bases and V by 3 bases; bases with no gene match: 3. CDR3 sequence: CASSSRDSYNEQFF. The CDR3, as DNA: TGTGCCAGCAGCTCTCGGGACAGCTACAATGAGCAGTTCTTC.

The chain carries TRBV9 and TRBJ2-2; tentative D call: TRBD1 (6 bases). This CDR3 region has 15 residues. Between the trimmed V and J ends, which lost 3 bases and 4 bases, there was a span of 13 bases. Germline V gives CDR1 SGDLS, CDR2 YYNGEE. Here the CDR3 DNA reads TGTGCCAGCAGCGCACGGGACACGATCACCGGGGAGCTGTTTTTT. It codes for CASSARDTITGELFF. Based on the CDR3 plus reference TRBV9 and TRBJ2-2, the full variable domain is DSGVTQTPKHLITATGQRVTLRCSPRSGDLSVYWYQQSLDQGLQFLIQYYNGEERAKGNILERFSAQQFPDLHSELNLSSLELGDSALYFCASSARDTITGELFFGEGSRLTVL.

The gene calls are TRBV30 and TRBJ2-1; 8 bases align to TRBD2. V shed 2 bases and J 7 bases; nucleotides not matched to a gene: 10. Germline V CDR1 and CDR2: GTSNPN, SVGIG (reference sequence). There are 15 residues in the CDR3. The CDR3 sequence is CAWSRGGWEGNEQFF. In nucleotides, the CDR3 is TGTGCCTGGAGTCGGGGGGGATGGGAAGGAAATGAGCAGTTCTTC.

This chain connects TRBV11-3 to TRBJ1-1; no firm D call. There are 13 residues in the CDR3. Germline CDR1 reads SGHNT; CDR2 reads YENEEA. Trimming left V 1 base short and J 4 bases short, with 7 bases between. CDR3: CASSLGEGTEAFF. In DNA form, the CDR3 reads TGTGCCAGCAGCTTAGGGGAAGGCACTGAAGCTTTCTTT.

The V gene is TRBV7-9, the J gene TRBJ2-7; no definite D call. Trimming stripped 5 bases from V and 5 bases from J, with 22 bases between. Germline CDR1 SEHNR, CDR2 FQNEAQ (reference sequence). The CDR3 consists of 16 residues. The CDR3 region is CASSPRLDSPLDEQYF. CDR3 DNA sequence: TGTGCCAGCAGCCCTCGACTTGATTCCCCTCTTGACGAGCAGTACTTC.

J is TRBJ2-2 and V is TRBV5-4, with D possibly being TRBD2 (6 bases). Germline V CDR1 and CDR2: SGHNT, YYREEE (reference sequence). CDR3 length: 14 residues. V was trimmed by 3 bases and J by 6 bases, leaving 12 bases between them. Here the CDR3 DNA reads TGTGCCAGCAGCTGGGCTAGCGAGGCCGGGGAGCTGTTTTTT. Amino acid sequence: CASSWASEAGELFF. The variable domain in full, completed from reference TRBV5-4 and TRBJ2-2, reads ETGVTQSPTHLIKTRGQQVTLRCSSQSGHNTVSWYQQALGQGPQFIFQYYREEENGRGNFPPRFSGLQFPNYSSELNVNALELDDSALYLCASSWASEAGELFFGEGSRLTVL.

V is TRBV30 and J is TRBJ2-1; 10 bases agree with TRBD2. Germline values: CDR1 GTSNPN, CDR2 SVGIG (reference sequence). The V gene end was trimmed by 3 bases and the J gene end by 6 bases; junction bases not matched to a gene: 5. The CDR3 consists of 14 residues. The CDR3 nucleotides read TGTGCCTGGAGGACAGCGGGGGGGGTCAATGAGCAGTTCTTC. Protein product: CAWRTAGGVNEQFF.

This chain joins TRBV25-1 and TRBJ1-2, with no clear D. The V gene lost 5 bases and the J gene lost 0 bases, with 7 bases spanning the gap. Per germline, CDR1 MGHDK and CDR2 SYGVNS. The CDR3 extends over 13 amino acids. The CDR3 spells CASSPSPNYGYTF. DNA of the CDR3: TGTGCCAGCAGTCCTAGCCCTAACTATGGCTACACCTTC.

V gene TRBV29-1 combines with J gene TRBJ1-1; no clear D. The CDR3 is made up of 12 amino acids. Per germline, CDR1 SQVTM and CDR2 ANQGSEA. Trimming removed 7 bases at V and 4 bases at J, with 13 bases between. CDR3 coding DNA: TGCAGCGGGGGTAGAGGTGGCACTGAAGCTTTCTTT. Translating gives CSGGRGGTEAFF.

The chain uses TRBV7-3 and TRBJ2-1; tentatively, D is TRBD2 (6 bases). The CDR3 has 14 residues. Per germline, CDR1 SGHTA and CDR2 FQGTGA. The V end was cut by 4 bases, the J end by 9 bases, with 16 bases between. For the CDR3, the DNA is TGTGCCAGCAGCTCGGGACTTTCGGAGAGTGAGCAGTTCTTC. Residues: CASSSGLSESEQFF.

The rearrangement links TRBV7-9 to TRBJ1-1; tentative D call: TRBD1 (5 bases). CDR1 and CDR2 (germline): SEHNR, FQNEAQ (reference sequence). This CDR3 contains 16 residues. The V end lost 2 bases, the J end lost 0 bases, and 13 bases lay between the germline ends. The CDR3 DNA follows: TGTGCCAGCAGCTTAATGGGGGAGGGGATGAACACTGAAGCTTTCTTT. Encoded protein: CASSLMGEGMNTEAFF.

J is TRBJ1-2 and V is TRBV4-3, with D unclear. Between the trimmed V and J ends, which lost 1 base and 5 bases, there was a span of 11 bases. CDR3 length equals 14 residues. The germline V gene encodes CDR1 LGHNA and CDR2 YSLEER. The DNA of the CDR3 is TGCGCCAGCAGCCAAGGAGGCAGTCCTTATGGCTACACCTTC. Encoded protein: CASSQGGSPYGYTF.

The DNA for the CDR3 is TGTGCCAGTAGTATAGCCCCTTGGCGGGGGGCCTACAATGAGCAGTTCTTC. Its protein is CASSIAPWRGAYNEQFF. The chain recombines TRBV19 with TRBJ2-1; 8 positions agree with TRBD2. The CDR3 is 17 amino acids. Germline values: CDR1 LNHDA, CDR2 SQIVND (reference sequence). Trimming at V came to 1 base and at J to 2 bases, leaving 7 bases not matched to a gene.

Here the CDR3 reads CASRSGGRGGYTF. The CDR3 bases are TGTGCCAGCCGGAGTGGGGGGCGAGGTGGCTACACCTTC. This sequence joins TRBV6-9 and TRBJ1-2; D perhaps matches TRBD1 (6 bases). Germline lookup yields CDR1 MNHGY and CDR2 SVAAGI. The CDR3 spans 13 residues. Trimming shortened V by 8 bases and J by 7 bases, and 17 bases separated the two germline ends.

This clone has a single count. CDR3 in amino acids: CASSLNEQYF. The CDR3, as DNA: TGTGCCAGCAGCTTAAACGAGCAGTACTTC. The rearrangement uses TRBV5-6 and TRBJ2-7; D remains unclear. The CDR3 length is 10 residues. Deletions cut 2 bases from V and 5 bases from J, with 2 bases between. CDR1 and CDR2 from the germline V gene are SGHDT and YYEEEE.

The chain is built from TRBV27 and TRBJ2-7; D call uncertain. Germline values: CDR1 MNHEY, CDR2 SMNVEV (reference sequence). The CDR3 totals 13 residues. V was pared by 3 bases and J by 7 bases, with 13 bases between. CDR3 in DNA: TGTGCCAGCAGTTTCTGGGCGTCTGAAGAGCAGTACTTC. Its translation is CASSFWASEEQYF.

This clone came up once. The rearrangement uses TRBV18 and TRBJ1-6; TRBD1 aligns across 9 bases. CDR3 length: 15 amino acids. Germline CDR1 and CDR2: KGHSH and LQKENI. V lost 3 bases, J lost 5 bases, and 2 bases stayed unmatched. The chain's CDR3 is CASSPRTGDNSPLHF. The CDR3 coding sequence is TGTGCCAGCTCACCCAGGACAGGGGATAATTCACCCCTCCACTTT.

The gene calls are TRBV4-3 and TRBJ2-1, with D perhaps matching TRBD1 (6 bases). The CDR3 contains 15 residues. Germline V gene sequence: CDR1 LGHNA, CDR2 YSLEER. V gave up 2 bases and J gave up 6 bases, with 14 bases separating them. CDR3 DNA: TGCGCCAGCAGCCAAACCCAGGGGATGGGCAATGAGCAGTTCTTC. Translation gives CASSQTQGMGNEQFF.

This clone was picked up a small number of times. The chain uses TRBV4-2 and TRBJ1-3; no reliable D call. There are 17 residues in the CDR3. Trimming stripped 0 bases from V and 0 bases from J, with 12 bases between. From germline, CDR1 is LGHNA and CDR2 YNFKEQ. CDR3 amino acids: CASSQDSVGSSGNTIYF. The CDR3, as DNA: TGTGCCAGCAGCCAAGATAGTGTCGGGAGCTCTGGAAACACCATATATTTT.

This clone was counted once. The V call is TRBV4-1, the J call TRBJ1-1; D call uncertain. V was trimmed by 1 base and J by 2 bases, leaving 17 bases between them. Germline CDR1 MGHRA, CDR2 YSYEKL. The CDR3 extends over 17 amino acids. The CDR3 nucleotides are TGCGCCAGCAGCCAAGTTCTGGGGATCACGGCTAACACTGAAGCTTTCTTT. Translating gives CASSQVLGITANTEAFF.

The V and J genes are TRBV11-3 and TRBJ2-2; 8 bases align to TRBD1. Germline V gives CDR1 SGHNT, CDR2 YENEEA. This CDR3 comprises 13 residues. V lost 10 bases and J lost 1; bases outside the gene matches: 2. CDR3 residues: CATGTGNTGELFF. Written as DNA, the CDR3 is TGTGCCACCGGGACAGGGAACACCGGGGAGCTGTTTTTT.

V is TRBV27 and J is TRBJ2-2, with TRBD2 as a possible D gene (5 bases). V was shortened by 2 bases and J by 5 bases, with 12 bases between the two germline ends. This CDR3 contains 15 residues. Looked up from germline, CDR1 is MNHEY and CDR2 is SMNVEV (reference sequence). The CDR3 DNA reads as TGTGCCAGCAGTTTAACCGGGATACTTACCGGGGAGCTGTTTTTT. Its protein is CASSLTGILTGELFF.

This chain uses TRBV5-8 with TRBJ2-1; 11 nucleotides line up with TRBD2. With V trimmed by 4 bases and J by 8 bases, 11 bases remained unmatched. Germline V CDR1 and CDR2: SGHTS, YDEGEE. The CDR3 sequence is 16 residues long. DNA for the CDR3: TGTGCCAGCAGCATCGGGACTAGCGGTGGTCTGCATGAGCAGTTCTTC. Translation: CASSIGTSGGLHEQFF.

V and J are TRBV4-3 and TRBJ1-1; D remains unclear. Between the trimmed V and J ends, which lost 0 bases and 8 bases, there was a span of 16 bases. CDR3 length: 15 amino acids. The germline V gene has CDR1 LGHNA and CDR2 YSLEER. The CDR3 nucleotides read TGCGCCAGCAGCCAAGATCGGTCTACAGTCGTAGAAGCTTTCTTT. Its translation is CASSQDRSTVVEAFF.

This sequence joins TRBV4-2 and TRBJ1-1; D gene unclear. Trimming left V 0 bases short and J 8 bases short, with 7 bases between. This CDR3 has 12 amino acids. Germline V lookup: CDR1 LGHNA, CDR2 YNFKEQ. In nucleotides, the CDR3 is TGTGCCAGCAGCCAAGACGGCGGGGAAGCTTTCTTT. Its translation is CASSQDGGEAFF.

This clone was picked up one time. The chain combines TRBV7-9 with TRBJ2-6; D ambiguous. Germline V gene sequence: CDR1 SEHNR, CDR2 FQNEAQ (reference sequence). This CDR3 has 13 residues. The V end lost 3 bases, the J end lost 4 bases, and 4 bases lay between the germline ends. The CDR3 DNA is TGTGCCAGCAGCTTGACCGGGGCCAACGTCCTGACTTTC. Protein product: CASSLTGANVLTF.

This clone has just one count. Distinct nucleotide sequences in the sample also encode this CDR3. J is TRBJ2-7 and V is TRBV18, with unresolved D. Per the germline V gene, CDR1 is KGHSH and CDR2 is LQKENI. The CDR3 sequence is 13 residues long. V lost 0 bases and J lost 2, with 5 bases in between. The CDR3 here is CASSPPSTYEQYF. The CDR3, as DNA: TGTGCCAGCTCACCACCCTCGACCTACGAGCAGTACTTC.

The V and J genes are TRBV4-1 and TRBJ1-2; D possibly corresponds to TRBD1 (6 bases). CDR1 is MGHRA and CDR2 is YSYEKL in the germline V gene. This CDR3 has 14 residues. V shed 1 base and J shed 7 bases, with 13 bases lying between them. CDR3 coding DNA: TGCGCCAGCAGCCAAGTAGGGGGGATGGGTGGCTACACCTTC. Amino acid sequence: CASSQVGGMGGYTF.

V is TRBV2 and J is TRBJ1-5, with D possibly being TRBD1 (6 bases). The length of the CDR3 is 15 residues. V was trimmed by 5 bases and J by 3 bases, leaving 14 bases between them. Germline V gene data show CDR1 as SNHLY and CDR2 as FYNNEI. The CDR3 coding sequence is TGTGCCAGCAGTCAGGGGTCAGGGCCCAATCAGCCCCAGCATTTT. Protein product: CASSQGSGPNQPQHF.